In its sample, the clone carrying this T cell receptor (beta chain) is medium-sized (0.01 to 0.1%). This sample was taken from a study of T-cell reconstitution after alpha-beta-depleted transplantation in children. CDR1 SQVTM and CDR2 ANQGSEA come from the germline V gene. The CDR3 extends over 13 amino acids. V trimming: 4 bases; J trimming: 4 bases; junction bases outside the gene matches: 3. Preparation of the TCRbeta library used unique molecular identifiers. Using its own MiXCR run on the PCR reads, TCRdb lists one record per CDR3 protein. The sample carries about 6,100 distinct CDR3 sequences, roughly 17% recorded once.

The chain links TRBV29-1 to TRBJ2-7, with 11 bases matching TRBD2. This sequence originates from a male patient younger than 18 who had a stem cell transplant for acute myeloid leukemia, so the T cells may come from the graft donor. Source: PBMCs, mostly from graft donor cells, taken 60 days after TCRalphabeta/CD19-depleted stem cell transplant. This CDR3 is CSVGASGRYEQYF. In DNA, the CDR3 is TGCAGCGTTGGGGCTAGCGGGAGGTACGAGCAGTACTTC.